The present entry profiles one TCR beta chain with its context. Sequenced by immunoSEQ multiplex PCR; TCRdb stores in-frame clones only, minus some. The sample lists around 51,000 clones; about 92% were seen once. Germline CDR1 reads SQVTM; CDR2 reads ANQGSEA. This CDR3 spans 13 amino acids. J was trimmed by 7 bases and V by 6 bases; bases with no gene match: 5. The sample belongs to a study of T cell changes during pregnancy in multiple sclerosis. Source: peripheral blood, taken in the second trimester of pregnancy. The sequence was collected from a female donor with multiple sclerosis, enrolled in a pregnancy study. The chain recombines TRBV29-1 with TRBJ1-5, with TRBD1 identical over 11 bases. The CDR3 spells CSVGQGAGQPQHF. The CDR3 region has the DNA TGCAGCGTCGGACAGGGGGCAGGGCAGCCCCAGCATTTT.